This T cell receptor (beta chain) derives from a study of blood T cell repertoires in COVID-19. About the research overall: Acute-phase and convalescent COVID-19 samples originated in the United States, Italy and Spain. T cells, B-cell-depleted T cells, or PBMCs provided the cDNA or gDNA that served as material.

Under the authors' procedure: Amplification of reference gene primers was used by the study to estimate nucleated cell counts. Using immunoSEQ multiplex PCR, the repertoire was profiled, and TCRdb retains in-frame clones only, with some absent. V, J and clone size derive from that table, while D and trimming were established from the DNA sequence. Here the sample spans a few hundred thousand clones, approximately 82% being singletons. V lost 2 bases and J lost 4; bases outside the gene matches: 10. Germline CDR1 reads MGHRA; CDR2 reads YSYEKL. The CDR3 is 17 amino acids. This clone was observed many times.

The sequence was obtained from a man aged 25-45 years who had recovered from COVID-19. The V call is TRBV4-1, the J call TRBJ1-3, with 8 positions matching TRBD1. Sequenced: peripheral blood. The CDR3 loop is CASSQILRDRRGNTIYF. The DNA of the CDR3 is TGCGCCAGCAGCCAAATCCTCCGGGACAGGAGGGGAAACACCATATATTTT.